These T cell receptor beta chains were read from a single sample in a study of tumor-infiltrating lymphocytes in primary liver carcinoma. MiXCR, run by TCRdb on the multiplex PCR reads, gives a single entry per CDR3 protein. The sample contains hundreds of thousands of distinct CDR3 sequences, around three fifths of which appear only once. Sequences were obtained from peripheral blood. These receptors all come from a woman younger than 45 with primary liver carcinoma and hepatitis B virus infection. CDR3s include the opening cysteine and the closing phenylalanine or tryptophan. Fields, in order: V gene, clone size, J gene, D gene, CDR3 DNA, CDR3 protein. D genes are given only for firm matches. The listing skips clone size in some rows; elsewhere it reads once, few, many or a size class.

V gene: TRBV5-5
clone size: many
J gene: TRBJ2-7
D gene: NA
CDR3 DNA: TGTGCCAGCAGCTTAGGCGGCGAGCAGTACTTC
CDR3 protein: CASSLGGEQYF

V gene: TRBV6-1
clone size: NA
J gene: TRBJ1-4
D gene: TRBD1
CDR3 DNA: TGTGCCAGCAGTGCCCCGGGACAGGTGTGGGGAACTCATGAAAAACTGTTTTTT
CDR3 protein: CASSAPGQVWGTHEKLFF

V gene: TRBV5-1
clone size: NA
J gene: TRBJ2-4
D gene: NA
CDR3 DNA: TGCGCCAGCAGCTTAGCATTTGGACAGTGGGACATTCAGTACTTC
CDR3 protein: CASSLAFGQWDIQYF

V gene: TRBV11-2
clone size: NA
J gene: TRBJ2-1
D gene: TRBD2
CDR3 DNA: TGTGCCAGCAGCTCGCCCCCTGGACTAGCGGGGGTATACGATGAGCAGTTCTTT
CDR3 protein: CASSSPPGLAGVYDEQFF

V gene: TRBV30
clone size: once
J gene: TRBJ2-3
D gene: NA
CDR3 DNA: TGTGCCTGGAGTCGAGGTGATGCGTCAGATACGCAGTATTTT
CDR3 protein: CAWSRGDASDTQYF

V gene: TRBV7-9
clone size: NA
J gene: TRBJ1-4
D gene: NA
CDR3 DNA: TGTGCCAGCAGCTTCGGAGGGGCTAATGAAAAACTGTCTTTT
CDR3 protein: CASSFGGANEKLSF

V gene: TRBV12-3/TRBV12-4
clone size: few
J gene: TRBJ2-1
D gene: NA
CDR3 DNA: TGTGCCATCTCGTGGGACGTCACCTACAATGAGCAGTTCTTC
CDR3 protein: CAISWDVTYNEQFF

V gene: TRBV20-1
clone size: NA
J gene: TRBJ2-5
D gene: NA
CDR3 DNA: TGCAGTGCTAGCCAAGAGACCCAGTACTTC
CDR3 protein: CSASQETQYF

V gene: TRBV7-9
clone size: NA
J gene: TRBJ2-5
D gene: NA
CDR3 DNA: TGTGCCAGCAGCATATCGACAGGTCGGGGGACCCAGTACTTC
CDR3 protein: CASSISTGRGTQYF

V gene: TRBV12-3/TRBV12-4
clone size: NA
J gene: TRBJ1-5
D gene: NA
CDR3 DNA: TGTACCAGCATGGGGGACTCTAATCAGCCCCAGCATTTT
CDR3 protein: CTSMGDSNQPQHF

V gene: TRBV5-1
clone size: NA
J gene: TRBJ1-1
D gene: NA
CDR3 DNA: TGCGCCAGCAGCTTGGAGGGCAGGGACACTGAAGCTTTCTTT
CDR3 protein: CASSLEGRDTEAFF

V gene: TRBV5-4
clone size: NA
J gene: TRBJ2-1
D gene: NA
CDR3 DNA: TGTGCCAGCAGCGTATTACTAGCAAGAGGGAATGAGCAGTTCTTC
CDR3 protein: CASSVLLARGNEQFF

V gene: TRBV7-8
clone size: few
J gene: TRBJ2-1
D gene: NA
CDR3 DNA: TGTGCCAGCAGCTTAACGAGGCGGGGTACAGCTCAGAGCTCCTACAATGAGCAGTTCTTC
CDR3 protein: CASSLTRRGTAQSSYNEQFF

V gene: TRBV12-3/TRBV12-4
clone size: NA
J gene: TRBJ2-1
D gene: NA
CDR3 DNA: TGTGCCAGCAGTTTCTGGGGGAATGAGCGGTTCTTC
CDR3 protein: CASSFWGNERFF

V gene: TRBV11-2
clone size: NA
J gene: TRBJ2-1
D gene: NA
CDR3 DNA: TGTGCCAGCGGCACGGGGCAGGCCGAGCAGTTCTTC
CDR3 protein: CASGTGQAEQFF

V gene: TRBV6-6
clone size: NA
J gene: TRBJ1-2
D gene: TRBD1
CDR3 DNA: TGTGCCAGCCGACCGGCGGGGACAGAACGCTACACCTTC
CDR3 protein: CASRPAGTERYTF

V gene: TRBV5-5
clone size: many
J gene: TRBJ2-5
D gene: TRBD1
CDR3 DNA: TGTGCCAGCAGCTTGGCCGAAACGACAGGGTTGAAGACCCAGTACTTC
CDR3 protein: CASSLAETTGLKTQYF

V gene: TRBV5-5
clone size: NA
J gene: TRBJ2-2
D gene: TRBD1
CDR3 DNA: TGTGCCAGCAGCTCTCTTCCGGGACAGGGGGCCGGGGAGCTGTTTTTT
CDR3 protein: CASSSLPGQGAGELFF

V gene: TRBV7-9
clone size: NA
J gene: TRBJ1-1
D gene: NA
CDR3 DNA: TGTGCCAGCGGCCTTGGTCCGGGGGGAAGCTTAGATGGCACTGAAGCTTTCTTT
CDR3 protein: CASGLGPGGSLDGTEAFF

V gene: TRBV5-6
clone size: few
J gene: TRBJ1-6
D gene: TRBD1
CDR3 DNA: TGTGCCAGCAGCCCGGGACAGTTTAATTCACCCCTCCACTTT
CDR3 protein: CASSPGQFNSPLHF

V gene: TRBV11-2
clone size: NA
J gene: TRBJ2-1
D gene: NA
CDR3 DNA: TGTGCCAGCAGCTTAATCGGAGCGAGCTCCTGCAATGAGCAGTTCTTC
CDR3 protein: CASSLIGASSCNEQFF

V gene: TRBV12-3/TRBV12-4
clone size: NA
J gene: TRBJ2-1
D gene: TRBD2
CDR3 DNA: TGTGCCAGCACTTCATTAACGGGAGGGTACGCCGAGCAGTTCTTC
CDR3 protein: CASTSLTGGYAEQFF

V gene: TRBV6-5
clone size: many
J gene: TRBJ2-1
D gene: TRBD1
CDR3 DNA: TGTGCCAGCAGACGTGGACAGGGTAGCTACAATGAGCAGTTCTTC
CDR3 protein: CASRRGQGSYNEQFF

V gene: TRBV29-1
clone size: few
J gene: TRBJ2-3
D gene: NA
CDR3 DNA: TGCAGCGTCGCCGCTATTCCCGGGATGCTCACAGATACGCAGTATTTT
CDR3 protein: CSVAAIPGMLTDTQYF

V gene: TRBV28
clone size: NA
J gene: TRBJ2-5
D gene: NA
CDR3 DNA: TGTGCCAGCAGTTCACAGGGGGGGCAAGAGACCCAGTACTTC
CDR3 protein: CASSSQGGQETQYF

V gene: TRBV11-2
clone size: many
J gene: TRBJ2-1
D gene: TRBD2
CDR3 DNA: TGTGCCAGCAGCCCCATAGCGGGACCCCACAATGAGCAGTTCTTC
CDR3 protein: CASSPIAGPHNEQFF

V gene: TRBV12-3/TRBV12-4
clone size: NA
J gene: TRBJ2-7
D gene: NA
CDR3 DNA: TGTGCCAGCACCATCAACCCGGACTACGAGCAGTACTTC
CDR3 protein: CASTINPDYEQYF

V gene: TRBV11-2
clone size: NA
J gene: TRBJ1-2
D gene: NA
CDR3 DNA: TGTACCAGCAGGCCAATGGGGAGGCAGAACTATGGCTACACCTTC
CDR3 protein: CTSRPMGRQNYGYTF